This T cell receptor (beta chain) stems from a study of breast tumors, draining lymph nodes, adjacent tissues. Breast cancer patients provided tissue from their axillary draining lymph nodes. The study's findings and limits: Tumor TCR diversity was below lymph nodes but above nontumor tissue.

The germline V gene has CDR1 SGHVS and CDR2 FQNEAQ. V dropped 1 base and J dropped 6 bases, with 20 bases sitting between them. This CDR3 spans 17 amino acids. TCRdb independently ran MiXCR on the multiplex PCR reads; one entry per CDR3 protein. The sample carries approximately 100,000 distinct CDR3 sequences, approximately 21% recorded once. This clonotype occurred many times. Its antigen is as yet unknown. The receptor was derived from a female donor with breast cancer. Some clones in this sample may be carry-over from other donors' samples. The J gene is TRBJ2-3, the V gene TRBV7-8; the D gene is possibly TRBD1 (6 bases). The sample consisted of axillary lymph node tissue. CDR3 sequence: CASSLVYLEGQGDTQYF. CDR3 nucleotides: TGTGCCAGCAGCTTAGTTTATCTTGAGGGGCAGGGGGATACGCAGTATTTT.